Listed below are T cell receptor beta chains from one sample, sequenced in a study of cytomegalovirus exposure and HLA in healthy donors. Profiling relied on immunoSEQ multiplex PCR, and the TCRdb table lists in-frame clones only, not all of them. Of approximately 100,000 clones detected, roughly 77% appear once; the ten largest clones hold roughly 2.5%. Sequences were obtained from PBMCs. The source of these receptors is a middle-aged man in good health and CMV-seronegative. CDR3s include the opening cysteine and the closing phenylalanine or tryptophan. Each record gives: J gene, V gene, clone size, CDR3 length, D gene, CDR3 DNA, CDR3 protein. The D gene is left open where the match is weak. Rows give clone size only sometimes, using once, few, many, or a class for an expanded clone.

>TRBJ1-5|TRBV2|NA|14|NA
TGTGCCACCAGGAAGGGGTTGGTCGATCAGCCCCAGCATTTT
CATRKGLVDQPQHF
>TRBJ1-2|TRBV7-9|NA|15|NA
TGTGCCAGCAGCTTCCAGGGTGGGCTAGGTGATGGCTACACCTTC
CASSFQGGLGDGYTF
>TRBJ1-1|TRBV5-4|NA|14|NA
TGTGCCAGCAGCTTGGTCGGAGCTAACACTGAAGCTTTCTTT
CASSLVGANTEAFF
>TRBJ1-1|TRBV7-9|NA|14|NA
TGTGCCAGCAGCTTCGGGGGGCGCAACACTGAAGCTTTCTTT
CASSFGGRNTEAFF
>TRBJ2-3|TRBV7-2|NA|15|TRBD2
TGTGCCAGCACTAGCGGGGGCACTCGCACAGATACGCAGTATTTT
CASTSGGTRTDTQYF
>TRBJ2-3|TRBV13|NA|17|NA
TGTGCCAGCAGCTCCCGACCCCCGACAGACCGCACAGATACGCAGTATTTT
CASSSRPPTDRTDTQYF
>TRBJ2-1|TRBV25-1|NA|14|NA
TGTGCCAGCAGCCACCGGGGGTCCTACAATGAGCAGTTCTTC
CASSHRGSYNEQFF
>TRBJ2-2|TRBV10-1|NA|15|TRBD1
TGCGCCAGCAGCCTACCGGGACAGGGGACCGGGGAGCTGTTTTTT
CASSLPGQGTGELFF
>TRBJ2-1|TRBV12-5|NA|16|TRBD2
TGTGCTAGTGGCCCCCCATTAGCGGGCTCCTACAATGAGCAGTTCTTC
CASGPPLAGSYNEQFF
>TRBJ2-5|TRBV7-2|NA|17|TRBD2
TGTGCCAGCAGCTTAGGCGCTCTTAGCGGGGATTCGAAGACCCAGTACTTC
CASSLGALSGDSKTQYF
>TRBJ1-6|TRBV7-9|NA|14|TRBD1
TGTGCCAGCAGCTACGGACAGGGGGAGACACCCCTCCACTTT
CASSYGQGETPLHF
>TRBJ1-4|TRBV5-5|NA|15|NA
TGTGCCAGCAGGCCGGGATGGGGAGTAGATGAAAAACTGTTTTTT
CASRPGWGVDEKLFF
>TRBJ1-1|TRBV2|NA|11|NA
TGTGCCCTCAGGCTGAACACTGAAGCTTTCTTT
CALRLNTEAFF
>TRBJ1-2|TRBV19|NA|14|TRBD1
TGTGCCAGTAGGACGGGACAGCTTAACTATGGCTACACCTTC
CASRTGQLNYGYTF
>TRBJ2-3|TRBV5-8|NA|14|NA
TGTGCCAGCAGCTTCAGGGATCTAATGGATACGCAGTATTTT
CASSFRDLMDTQYF
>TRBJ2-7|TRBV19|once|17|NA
TGTGCCAGTAGTGCCCATACGTGGATACCAGGGTTAGGCGAGCAGTACTTC
CASSAHTWIPGLGEQYF
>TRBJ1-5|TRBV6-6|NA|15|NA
TGTGCCAGCAGTGATATCGGAGGGGGCAATCAGCCCCAGCATTTT
CASSDIGGGNQPQHF
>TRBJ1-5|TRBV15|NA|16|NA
TGTGCCACCAGCAGAGATCGTGTCAGGCCGGATCAGCCCCAGCATTTT
CATSRDRVRPDQPQHF
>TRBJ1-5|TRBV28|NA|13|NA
TGTGCCAGCAGTCAGTATAGCAATCAGCCCCAGCATTTT
CASSQYSNQPQHF
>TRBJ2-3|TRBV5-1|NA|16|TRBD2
TGCGCCAGCAGCCCCACTAGCGGGGGGCACACAGATACGCAGTATTTT
CASSPTSGGHTDTQYF
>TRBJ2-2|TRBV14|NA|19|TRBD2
TGTGCCAGGGGAGGGAAAAGGGTAGCGGGGGATGTTAACACCGGGGAGCTGTTTTTT
CARGGKRVAGDVNTGELFF
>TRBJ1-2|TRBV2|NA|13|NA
TGTGCCAGCAGTGGTTACGGTTTCTATGGCTACACCTTC
CASSGYGFYGYTF
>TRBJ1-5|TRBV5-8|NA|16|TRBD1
TGTGCCAGCAGCTACTCACCGGGACAGGGGTACCAGCCCCAGCATTTT
CASSYSPGQGYQPQHF
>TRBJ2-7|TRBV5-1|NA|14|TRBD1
TGCGCCAGCAGTGGGGCAGGGGGCCCCTACGAGCAGTACTTC
CASSGAGGPYEQYF
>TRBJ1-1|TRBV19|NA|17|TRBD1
TGTGCCAGTAGTAAGGACAGGGGGTCCTCCTTTTACACTGAAGCTTTCTTT
CASSKDRGSSFYTEAFF
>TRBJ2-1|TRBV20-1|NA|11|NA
TGCAGTGCCCGAGGATACAATGAGCAGTTCTTC
CSARGYNEQFF
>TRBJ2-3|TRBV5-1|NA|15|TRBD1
TGCGCCAGCAGCGGCGGGACAGGTAGCACAGATACGCAGTATTTT
CASSGGTGSTDTQYF
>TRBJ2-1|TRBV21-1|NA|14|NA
TGTGCCAGCAGCAAAGACAGGTTCTACAATGAGCAGTTCTTC
CASSKDRFYNEQFF
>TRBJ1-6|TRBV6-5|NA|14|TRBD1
TGTGCCAGCAGTCCCGGGACAGGAAATTCACCCCTCCACTTT
CASSPGTGNSPLHF
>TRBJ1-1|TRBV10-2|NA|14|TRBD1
TGCGCCAGCAGTGAAACAGGGGTAAGAACTGAAGCTTTCTTT
CASSETGVRTEAFF
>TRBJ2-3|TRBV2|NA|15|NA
TGTGCCAGCAGTGGAGGACTACTGGGCACAGATACGCAGTATTTT
CASSGGLLGTDTQYF
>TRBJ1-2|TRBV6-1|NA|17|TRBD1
TGTGCCAGCAGTGACCTAGTTACAGGGGAGCGGTACGTCGGCTACACCTTC
CASSDLVTGERYVGYTF
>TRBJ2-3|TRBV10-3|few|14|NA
TGTGCCACCTCTGACCCCGAGGGAACAGATACGCAGTATTTT
CATSDPEGTDTQYF
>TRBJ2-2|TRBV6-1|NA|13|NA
TGTGCCAGCAACCCCCGGGTGACCGGGGAGCTGTTTTTT
CASNPRVTGELFF
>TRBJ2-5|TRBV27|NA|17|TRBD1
TGTGCCAGCAGTTTATCGCGTCCAGGGGGTTCTGGAGAGACCCAGTACTTC
CASSLSRPGGSGETQYF
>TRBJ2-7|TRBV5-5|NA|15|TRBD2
TGTGCCAGCAGCTTCACCAGCGGGGGGCAGTACGAGCAGTACTTC
CASSFTSGGQYEQYF
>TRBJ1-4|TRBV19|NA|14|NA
TGTGCCAGTAGTATGGGGGCTGGTGTTGAAAAACTGTTTTTT
CASSMGAGVEKLFF
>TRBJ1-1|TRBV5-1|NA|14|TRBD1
TGCGCCAGCAGCCAGGGACAGGTGAACACTGAAGCTTTCTTT
CASSQGQVNTEAFF
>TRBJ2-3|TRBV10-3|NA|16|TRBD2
TGTGCCATCTCGAGCGGGGGGCCAGACTCCTTAGATACGCAGTATTTT
CAISSGGPDSLDTQYF
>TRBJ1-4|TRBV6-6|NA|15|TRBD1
TGTGCCAGCAGTACTCCGGGACAGGGAGACGAAAAACTGTTTTTT
CASSTPGQGDEKLFF
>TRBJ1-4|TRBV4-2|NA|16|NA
TGTGCCAGCAGCCAAGTTCTCGGGAGTGGGGTTGAAAAACTGTTTTTT
CASSQVLGSGVEKLFF
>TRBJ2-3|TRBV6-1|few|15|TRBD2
TGTGCCAGCAGTGAGACTAGCGGGGGGCCGGATACGCAGTATTTT
CASSETSGGPDTQYF
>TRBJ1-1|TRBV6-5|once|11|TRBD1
TGTGCCAGCAGTCAGGGACAGGAAGCTTTCTTT
CASSQGQEAFF
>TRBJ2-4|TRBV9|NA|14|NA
TGTGCCAGCAGCGTAGTCGCAGGGTCGGACATTCAGTACTTC
CASSVVAGSDIQYF
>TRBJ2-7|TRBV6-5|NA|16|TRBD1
TGTGCCAGCAGTTACTCGATGGGACAGACTACCTACGAGCAGTACTTC
CASSYSMGQTTYEQYF
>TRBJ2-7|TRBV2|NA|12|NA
TGTGCCAGCAGGGAGGAGGACCACGAGCAGTACTTC
CASREEDHEQYF
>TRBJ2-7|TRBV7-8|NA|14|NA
TGTGCCAGCAGCTTCCGGGACACATCCTACGAGCAGTACTTC
CASSFRDTSYEQYF
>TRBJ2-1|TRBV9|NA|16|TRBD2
TGTGCCAGCAGCCTCAGGACTAGCGGCTCCTACAATGAGCAGTTCTTC
CASSLRTSGSYNEQFF
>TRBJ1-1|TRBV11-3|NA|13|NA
TGTGCCAGCAGCTTTGGGAGAAACACTGAAGCTTTCTTT
CASSFGRNTEAFF
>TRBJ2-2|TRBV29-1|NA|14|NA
TGCAGCGCGTCATTAACGGTGGACACCGGGGAGCTGTTTTTT
CSASLTVDTGELFF
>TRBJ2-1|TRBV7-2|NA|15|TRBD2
TGTGCCAGCAGCTTTCGGCGGGGGGGCAGGAATGAGCAGTTCTTC
CASSFRRGGRNEQFF
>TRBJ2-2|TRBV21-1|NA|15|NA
TGTGCCAGCAGCATACCCCCTCTAGACACCGGGGAGCTGTTTTTT
CASSIPPLDTGELFF
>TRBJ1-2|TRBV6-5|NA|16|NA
TGTGCCAGCAGTTCTATCGCATCGGACAGACCCTATGGCTACACCTTC
CASSSIASDRPYGYTF
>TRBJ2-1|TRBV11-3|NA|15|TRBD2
TGTGCCAGCAGCTTAAGGACTAGCGGCGTCAATGAGCAGTTCTTC
CASSLRTSGVNEQFF
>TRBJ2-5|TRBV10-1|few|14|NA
TGCGCCAGCAGTGAGTCCCGGACAGTGGGGACCCAGTACTTC
CASSESRTVGTQYF
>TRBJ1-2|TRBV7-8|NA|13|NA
TGTGCCAGCAGCTTAACACAGGCCCGTGGCTACACCTTC
CASSLTQARGYTF
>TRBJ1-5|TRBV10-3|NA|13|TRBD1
TGTGCCATCAGAAGGGACAGAAATCAGCCCCAGCATTTT
CAIRRDRNQPQHF
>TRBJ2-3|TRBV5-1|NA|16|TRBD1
TGCGCCAGCAGCCTGGACAGGGGGCTTGGGACAGATACGCAGTATTTT
CASSLDRGLGTDTQYF
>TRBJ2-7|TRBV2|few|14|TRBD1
TGTGCCAGCAGTGTTCCGAGACAGGGCTACGAGCAGTACTTC
CASSVPRQGYEQYF